One and the same sample provided the 5 T cell receptor beta chains below, sequenced in a study of blood T cell repertoires in COVID-19. Produced via immunoSEQ multiplex PCR; TCRdb's table is partial and in-frame only. This table holds about 270,000 clones, about 87% found once. What was sequenced was peripheral blood. These receptors were obtained from a human donor in a cohort sampled during active COVID-19.

The chain combines TRBV11-3 with TRBJ2-7; a possible D gene is TRBD1 (5 bases). Germline CDR1 is SGHNT and CDR2 is YENEEA. V lost 3 bases and J lost 1, with 10 bases in between. The CDR3 covers 14 residues. This CDR3 is CASSFGAGSYEQYF. CDR3 in DNA: TGTGCCAGCAGCTTTGGGGCAGGGTCCTACGAGCAGTACTTC.

The genes are TRBV28 and TRBJ1-6, with D possibly TRBD1 on 6 matching bases. Germline CDR1 and CDR2: MDHEN and SYDVKM. The V and J ends lost 6 bases and 9 bases respectively, with 21 bases between them. This CDR3 has 16 residues. CDR3 in DNA: TGTGCCAGCAGACGCCAGTTCGAGGGAGGGGGTTCACCCCTCCACTTT. Protein product: CASRRQFEGGGSPLHF.

This sequence joins TRBV7-2 and TRBJ2-2; no clear D gene. V dropped 1 base and J dropped 1 base, with 7 bases sitting between them. CDR3 size: 15 residues. CDR1 is SGHTA, CDR2 FQGNSA, per germline. CDR3 nucleotides: TGTGCCAGCAGCTTAGGGGCACAGAACACCGGGGAGCTGTTTTTT. Protein sequence: CASSLGAQNTGELFF.

The V and J genes are TRBV18 and TRBJ2-7; 7 bases fit TRBD2. V trimming: 3 bases; J trimming: 4 bases; junction bases outside the gene matches: 6. The germline gives CDR1 KGHSH, CDR2 LQKENI. There are 14 residues in the CDR3. The CDR3 is CASSPVAGEYEQYF. Here the CDR3 DNA reads TGTGCCAGCTCACCTGTCGCGGGGGAGTACGAGCAGTACTTC. The full variable domain, in which reference TRBV18 and TRBJ2-7 provide the parts outside the CDR3, is NAGVMQNPRHLVRRRGQEARLRCSPMKGHSHVYWYRQLPEEGLKFMVYLQKENIIDESGMPKERFSAEFPKEGPSILRIQQVVRGDSAAYFCASSPVAGEYEQYFGPGTRLTVT.

This clone was seen more than once but under ten times. The CDR3 loop reads CASSGGRGYEQYF. CDR3 bases: TGCGCCAGCAGCGGAGGACGGGGCTACGAGCAGTACTTC. The gene calls are TRBV5-1 and TRBJ2-7, with D possibly being TRBD2 (5 bases). CDR3 size: 13 residues. Germline values: CDR1 SGHRS, CDR2 YFSETQ. The germline V and J ends were trimmed by 4 bases and 3 bases, with 11 bases remaining between them.